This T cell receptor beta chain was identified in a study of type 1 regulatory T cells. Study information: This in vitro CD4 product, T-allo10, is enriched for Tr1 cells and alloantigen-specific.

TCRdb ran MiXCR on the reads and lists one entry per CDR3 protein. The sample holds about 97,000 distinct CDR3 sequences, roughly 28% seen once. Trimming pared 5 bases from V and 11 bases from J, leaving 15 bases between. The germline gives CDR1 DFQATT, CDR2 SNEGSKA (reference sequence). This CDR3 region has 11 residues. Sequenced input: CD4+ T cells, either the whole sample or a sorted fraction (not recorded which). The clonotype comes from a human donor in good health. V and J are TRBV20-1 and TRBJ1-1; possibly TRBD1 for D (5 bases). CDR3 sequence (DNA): TGCAGTGCTGTCCTGGGCGGGGCGGCTTTCTTT. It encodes CSAVLGGAAFF.